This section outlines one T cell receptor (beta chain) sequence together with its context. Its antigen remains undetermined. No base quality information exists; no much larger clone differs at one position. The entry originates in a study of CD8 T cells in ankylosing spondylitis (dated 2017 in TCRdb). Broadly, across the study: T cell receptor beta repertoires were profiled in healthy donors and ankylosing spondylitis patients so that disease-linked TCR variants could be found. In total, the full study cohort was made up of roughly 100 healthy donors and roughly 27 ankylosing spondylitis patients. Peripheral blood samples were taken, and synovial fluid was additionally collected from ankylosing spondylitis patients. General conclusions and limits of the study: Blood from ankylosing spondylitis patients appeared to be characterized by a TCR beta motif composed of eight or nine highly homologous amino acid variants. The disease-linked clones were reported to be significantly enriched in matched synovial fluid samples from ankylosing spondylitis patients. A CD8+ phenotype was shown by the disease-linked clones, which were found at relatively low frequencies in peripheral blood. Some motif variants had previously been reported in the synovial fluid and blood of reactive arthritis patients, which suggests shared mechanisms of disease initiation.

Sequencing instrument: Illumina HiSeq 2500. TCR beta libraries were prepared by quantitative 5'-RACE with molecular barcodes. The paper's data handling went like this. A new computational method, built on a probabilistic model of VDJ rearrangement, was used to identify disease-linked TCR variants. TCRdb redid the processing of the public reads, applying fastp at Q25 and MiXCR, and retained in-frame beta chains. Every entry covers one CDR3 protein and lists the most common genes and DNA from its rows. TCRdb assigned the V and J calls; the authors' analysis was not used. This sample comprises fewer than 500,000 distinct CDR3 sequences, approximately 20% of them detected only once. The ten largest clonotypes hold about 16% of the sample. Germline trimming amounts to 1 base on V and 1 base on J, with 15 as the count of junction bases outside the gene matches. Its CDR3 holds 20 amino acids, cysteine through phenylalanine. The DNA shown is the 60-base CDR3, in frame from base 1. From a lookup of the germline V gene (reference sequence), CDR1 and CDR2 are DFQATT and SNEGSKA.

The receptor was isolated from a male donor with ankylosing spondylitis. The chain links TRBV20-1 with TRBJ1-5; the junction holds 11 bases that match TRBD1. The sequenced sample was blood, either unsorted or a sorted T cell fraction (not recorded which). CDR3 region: CSARAPLRTGGFWSNQPQHF. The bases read TGCAGTGCTAGAGCCCCCCTACGGACAGGGGGCTTTTGGAGCAATCAGCCCCAGCATTTT.